This T cell receptor beta chain was sequenced during a study of T cell responses to AZD1222 COVID-19 vaccine. Study-wide results and caveats: All repertoire sampling was performed exclusively after the peak T cell response. Clonal diversity was possibly underestimated, and the donors were mostly white British, with more females. Among those given AZD1222, only five or six were seropositive at baseline.

With regard to this clone: Its cognate antigen is unknown.

Trimming shortened V by 4 bases and J by 2 bases, and 12 bases separated the two germline ends. In germline, CDR1 is MNHNY, CDR2 SVGAGI (reference sequence). The CDR3 consists of 14 residues. Produced via immunoSEQ multiplex PCR; TCRdb's table is partial and in-frame only. The data show approximately 84,000 clones, approximately 92% seen once. The receptor's source is an adult in good health. Sequenced material: peripheral blood, taken on day 0 of AZD1222 vaccination. This chain uses TRBV6-6 with TRBJ2-7; TRBD2 might be the D (6 bases). The CDR3 sequence: CASSLERAAYEQYF. The CDR3, as DNA: TGTGCCAGCAGTTTGGAGCGGGCCGCCTACGAGCAGTACTTC.